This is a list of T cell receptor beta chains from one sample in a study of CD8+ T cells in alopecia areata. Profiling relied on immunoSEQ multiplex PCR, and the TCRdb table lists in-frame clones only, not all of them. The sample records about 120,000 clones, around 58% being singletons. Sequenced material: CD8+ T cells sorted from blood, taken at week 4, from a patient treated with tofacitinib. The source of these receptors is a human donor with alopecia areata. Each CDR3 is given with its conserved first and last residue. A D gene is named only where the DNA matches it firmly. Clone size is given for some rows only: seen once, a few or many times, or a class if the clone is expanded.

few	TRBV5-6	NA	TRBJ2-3	TGTGCCAGCAGCTTGGGCCGGTCCGGTACGCAGTATTTT	CASSLGRSGTQYF
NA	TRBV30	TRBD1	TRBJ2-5	TGTGCCTGGAGGGCCGGGACAGGGGGCGTAGAGACCCAGTACTTC	CAWRAGTGGVETQYF
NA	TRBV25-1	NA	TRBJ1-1	TGTGCCTCGGGGGGGGACACTGAAGCTTTCTTT	CASGGDTEAFF
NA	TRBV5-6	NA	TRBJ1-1	TGTGCCAGCAGCTTTGGGCAGGGGACTGAAGCTTTCTTT	CASSFGQGTEAFF
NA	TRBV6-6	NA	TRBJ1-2	TGTGCCAGCAGTTTCCCAGACAGTCACGGATATGGCTACACCTTC	CASSFPDSHGYGYTF
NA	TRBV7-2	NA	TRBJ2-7	TGTGCCAGCAGCTTAACGGCAGGGGCGCTGTACGAGCAGTACTTC	CASSLTAGALYEQYF
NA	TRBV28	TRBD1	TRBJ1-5	TGTGCCAGCAGCCCCCCGAGCGGGACAGGGGATCCCAATCAGCCCCAGCATTTT	CASSPPSGTGDPNQPQHF
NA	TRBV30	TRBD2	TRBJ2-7	TGTGCCTGGAGTGCTAGCGGGCCCTACGAGCAGTACTTC	CAWSASGPYEQYF
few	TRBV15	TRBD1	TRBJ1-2	TGTGCCACCAGCAGAGAGGGAGACAGGGACTACTATGGCTACACCTTC	CATSREGDRDYYGYTF
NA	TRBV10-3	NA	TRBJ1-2	TGTGCCATCAGTGACGCTTCCTATGGCTACACCTTC	CAISDASYGYTF
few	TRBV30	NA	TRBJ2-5	TGTGCCTGGAAGGGCTCCCAAGAGACCCAGTACTTC	CAWKGSQETQYF
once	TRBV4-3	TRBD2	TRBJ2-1	TGCGCCAGCAGCCAAGATCCGGGACTAGCGGGGGGGGAATACAATGAGCAGTTCTTC	CASSQDPGLAGGEYNEQFF
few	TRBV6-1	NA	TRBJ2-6	TGTGCCACAAGGGGACCTGGGGCCAACGTCCTGACTTTC	CATRGPGANVLTF
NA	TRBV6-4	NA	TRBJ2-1	TGTGCCAGCAGTTCCCTAGCAGGGGAAGGGAATGAGCAGTTCTTC	CASSSLAGEGNEQFF
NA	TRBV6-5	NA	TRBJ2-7	TGTGCCAGCAGTTATACACGCTCCTACGAGCAGTACTTC	CASSYTRSYEQYF
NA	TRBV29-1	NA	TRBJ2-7	TGCAGCGTCCAAGGGGGTTCTGGGATCTACGAGCAGTACTTC	CSVQGGSGIYEQYF
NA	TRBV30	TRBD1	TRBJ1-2	TGTGCCTGGAGTGAGGGGGCAGGGCTACACTATGGCTACACCTTC	CAWSEGAGLHYGYTF
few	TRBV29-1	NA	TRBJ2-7	TGCAGCGTTGAAGGGAGGGACCCCTACGAGCAGTACTTC	CSVEGRDPYEQYF
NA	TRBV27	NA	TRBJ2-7	TGTGCCAGCAGTTTAAACAGGGAATTCGTCGAGCAGTACTTC	CASSLNREFVEQYF
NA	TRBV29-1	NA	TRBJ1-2	TGCAGCGTCCCTACAGCCGGGACACCTAACTATGGCTACACCTTC	CSVPTAGTPNYGYTF
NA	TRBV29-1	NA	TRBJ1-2	TGCAGCGTTGAACATACGGGGCCCCTCTATGGCTACACCTTC	CSVEHTGPLYGYTF
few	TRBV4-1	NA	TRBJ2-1	TGCGCCAGCAGCCAAGATCGGGGCTTGGGTGAGCAGTTCTTC	CASSQDRGLGEQFF
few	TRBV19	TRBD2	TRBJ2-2	TGTGCCAGTAAGGGCCTAGCGGGGACCACCGGGGAGCTGTTTTTT	CASKGLAGTTGELFF
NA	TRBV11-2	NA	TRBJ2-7	TGTGCCAGCAGTGAAACGGGGCTCATCTACGAGCAGTACTTC	CASSETGLIYEQYF
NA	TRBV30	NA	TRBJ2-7	TGTGCCTGGACCCAACTCGACAGAGTTTCCTACGAGCAGTACTTC	CAWTQLDRVSYEQYF
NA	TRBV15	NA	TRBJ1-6	TGTGCCACCAGCAGAGATGGGACTCCCAATTCACCCCTCCACTTT	CATSRDGTPNSPLHF
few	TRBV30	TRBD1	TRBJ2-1	TGTGCCTGGAGTGTAGGGACAGGGGTATACGAGCAGTTCTTC	CAWSVGTGVYEQFF
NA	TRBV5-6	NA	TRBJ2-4	TGTGCCAGCGGCGTGGGGATTCAGTACTTC	CASGVGIQYF
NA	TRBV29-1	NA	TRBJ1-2	TGCAGCGTTGAAGGGATGGGGTACAGGGAGAATGGCTACACCTTC	CSVEGMGYRENGYTF
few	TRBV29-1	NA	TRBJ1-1	TGCAGCGTTGAAGATAGGCTGAGAACTGAAGCTTTCTTT	CSVEDRLRTEAFF
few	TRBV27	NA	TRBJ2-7	TGTGCCAGCGGGGGAGCATTAGCCTACGAGCAGTACTTC	CASGGALAYEQYF